This TCR beta chain was retrieved from a study of T cell responses to AZD1222 COVID-19 vaccine. Notes on the study in general: Mostly white British, mostly female donors; authors suggested clonal diversity may be underestimated.

A remark on this clone: Its antigen is not identified.

CDR1 LNHDA and CDR2 SQIVND come from the germline V gene (reference sequence). There are 15 residues in the CDR3. Trimming took 8 bases from V and 2 from J; bases not matched to a gene: 7. Produced via immunoSEQ multiplex PCR; TCRdb's table is partial and in-frame only. The sample lists tens of thousands of clones, over 75% seen once, with roughly an eighth in the top ten. The J gene is TRBJ2-2, the V gene TRBV19; 8 nucleotides align to TRBD2. This TCR was recovered from an adult who received the AZD1222 COVID-19 vaccine. The material was peripheral blood, obtained 28 days after the second AZD1222 dose. CDR3: CASRPGGRNTGELFF. DNA of the CDR3: TGTGCCAGTCGCCCGGGAGGGCGTAACACCGGGGAGCTGTTTTTT.